The 10 T cell receptor beta chains listed next were all sequenced from one sample in a study of blood T cell repertoires in COVID-19. TCRdb keeps only in-frame clones here, not all; method: immunoSEQ multiplex PCR. The sample holds more than 300,000 clones, more than 70% seen once. The source material was PBMCs or T cells enriched from blood (not recorded which). Source of these receptors: a middle-aged man in a cohort exposed to, infected with or recovered from COVID-19 (not recorded which).

The chain carries TRBV6-5 and TRBJ1-1; D is uncertain. The CDR3 is 14 amino acids. Trimming pared 2 bases from V and 4 bases from J, leaving 11 bases between. Germline-derived CDR1 and CDR2 are MNHEY and SVGAGI. The CDR3 DNA follows: TGTGCCAGCAGTTACGGGCAAGCATCCACTGAAGCTTTCTTT. Translating it yields CASSYGQASTEAFF.

In regard to this clone: Other DNA variants within this sample encode the same CDR3. The V call is TRBV24-1, the J call TRBJ2-3; 7 bases line up with TRBD1. Germline assignment: CDR1 KGHDR and CDR2 SFDVKD. Trimming took 6 bases from V and 4 from J; bases not matched to a gene: 3. The CDR3 is made up of 13 amino acids. CDR3 in DNA: TGTGCCACCAGTAGGCAGGGGGCAGATACGCAGTATTTT. Its translation is CATSRQGADTQYF.

This chain connects TRBV10-2 to TRBJ2-7; perhaps TRBD1 as D (5 bases). From germline, CDR1 is WSHSY and CDR2 SAAADI. V was pared by 4 bases and J by 3 bases, with 13 bases between. This CDR3 is 14 amino acids long. The CDR3 DNA sequence: TGCGCCAGCAGTGGGGGCCGACAAAACTACGAGCAGTACTTC. Translated: CASSGGRQNYEQYF.

CDR3 DNA sequence: TGTGCCTGCCAGAAGGGACAGGGAAGTGAAAAACTGTTTTTT. Translating it yields CACQKGQGSEKLFF. This chain links TRBV30 with TRBJ1-4, with TRBD1 matching over 9 bases. Germline-derived CDR1 and CDR2 are GTSNPN and SVGIG (reference sequence). This CDR3 has 14 amino acids. The V segment lost 6 bases and the J segment 7 bases; nucleotides outside the gene matches: 9.

V and J are TRBV7-9 and TRBJ2-7; D is possibly TRBD1 (6 bases). The CDR3 length is 13 residues. Germline V gene sequence: CDR1 SEHNR, CDR2 FQNEAQ (reference sequence). Trimming removed 10 bases from V and 0 bases from J, with 13 bases in between. CDR3 protein: CATLRDNSYEQYF. The DNA for the CDR3 is TGTGCCACCCTCCGGGACAACTCCTACGAGCAGTACTTC.

The chain carries TRBV5-1 and TRBJ1-1; 10 nucleotides line up with TRBD1. The CDR3 sequence is 14 residues long. Looked up from germline, CDR1 is SGHRS and CDR2 is YFSETQ. V lost 2 bases and J lost 11; bases outside the gene matches: 9. The CDR3 loop is CASSLGKDRGNAFF. CDR3 nucleotides: TGCGCCAGCAGCTTAGGCAAGGACAGGGGGAATGCTTTCTTT.

The V and J genes are TRBV5-1 and TRBJ2-1; a possible D gene is TRBD2 (5 bases). CDR3 size: 15 residues. Trimming pared 3 bases from V and 2 bases from J, leaving 12 bases between. Germline V lookup: CDR1 SGHRS, CDR2 YFSETQ. CDR3 protein: CASSSLAETYNEQFF. Written as DNA, the CDR3 is TGCGCCAGCAGCTCGCTAGCTGAAACCTACAATGAGCAGTTCTTC. The entire variable domain, with the rest obtained from reference TRBV5-1 and TRBJ2-1, is as follows: KAGVTQTPRYLIKTRGQQVTLSCSPISGHRSVSWYQQTPGQGLQFLFEYFSETQRNKGNFPGRFSGRQFSNSRSEMNVSTLELGDSALYLCASSSLAETYNEQFFGPGTRLTVL.

DNA for the CDR3: TGTGCCAGCAGGACAGGGTGGACGAACACTGAAGCTTTCTTT. Protein: CASRTGWTNTEAFF. The chain recombines TRBV27 with TRBJ1-1; 7 bases agree with TRBD1. CDR3 size: 14 residues. V lost 6 bases to trimming and J lost 1 base; unmatched junction nucleotides: 5. Germline CDR1 is MNHEY and CDR2 is SMNVEV (reference sequence).

The CDR3 protein is CASSPARGGTGELFF. DNA of the CDR3: TGTGCCAGCTCACCAGCTCGGGGAGGCACCGGGGAGCTGTTTTTT. The genes are TRBV18 and TRBJ2-2, with D tentatively TRBD2 (6 bases). This CDR3 spans 15 amino acids. Germline V CDR1 and CDR2: KGHSH, LQKENI. Trimming removed 2 bases from V and 4 bases from J, with 11 bases in between. Looking up the rest from reference TRBV18 and TRBJ2-2 gives the full variable domain: NAGVMQNPRHLVRRRGQEARLRCSPMKGHSHVYWYRQLPEEGLKFMVYLQKENIIDESGMPKERFSAEFPKEGPSILRIQQVVRGDSAAYFCASSPARGGTGELFFGEGSRLTVL.

This chain uses TRBV6-1 with TRBJ1-6; 9 bases match TRBD1. CDR3 length: 16 residues. V trimming: 4 bases; J trimming: 6 bases; junction bases outside the gene matches: 7. Germline CDR1 MNHNS, CDR2 SASEGT. The chain's CDR3 is CASSASGTGTNSPLHF. DNA of the CDR3: TGTGCCAGCAGTGCCTCCGGGACAGGGACTAATTCACCCCTCCACTTT.